Listed here is a single T cell receptor beta chain. The antigen is undetermined. This entry comes from a study of T cell responses to AZD1222 COVID-19 vaccine. Broader study findings: Among vaccine-associated CD4 TCRs, coverage spanned spike, with dominance at 160-218 and 743-854. White British ancestry dominated among donors, who included more females, and clonal diversity was possibly underestimated. At baseline, seropositivity was found in only a handful of AZD1222 recipients.

Sequenced by immunoSEQ multiplex PCR; TCRdb stores in-frame clones only, minus some. Seen here are 180,000 or so clones, roughly 92% observed once, and the top ten hold 1%. V lost 1 base and J 5 bases, leaving 17 bases between the germline ends. Germline V gene lookup returns CDR1 LGHDT and CDR2 YNNKEL (reference sequence). The CDR3 consists of 16 residues. The rearrangement joins TRBV3-1 (or the pseudogene TRBV3-2) to TRBJ1-2; no clear D gene. Sequencing used peripheral blood, obtained 28 days after the second AZD1222 dose. This TCR derives from an adult who received the AZD1222 COVID-19 vaccine. Here the CDR3 DNA reads TGTGCCAGCAGCCAAGTGGTAGGGTTGTTCGAATATGGCTACACCTTC. Protein product: CASSQVVGLFEYGYTF.